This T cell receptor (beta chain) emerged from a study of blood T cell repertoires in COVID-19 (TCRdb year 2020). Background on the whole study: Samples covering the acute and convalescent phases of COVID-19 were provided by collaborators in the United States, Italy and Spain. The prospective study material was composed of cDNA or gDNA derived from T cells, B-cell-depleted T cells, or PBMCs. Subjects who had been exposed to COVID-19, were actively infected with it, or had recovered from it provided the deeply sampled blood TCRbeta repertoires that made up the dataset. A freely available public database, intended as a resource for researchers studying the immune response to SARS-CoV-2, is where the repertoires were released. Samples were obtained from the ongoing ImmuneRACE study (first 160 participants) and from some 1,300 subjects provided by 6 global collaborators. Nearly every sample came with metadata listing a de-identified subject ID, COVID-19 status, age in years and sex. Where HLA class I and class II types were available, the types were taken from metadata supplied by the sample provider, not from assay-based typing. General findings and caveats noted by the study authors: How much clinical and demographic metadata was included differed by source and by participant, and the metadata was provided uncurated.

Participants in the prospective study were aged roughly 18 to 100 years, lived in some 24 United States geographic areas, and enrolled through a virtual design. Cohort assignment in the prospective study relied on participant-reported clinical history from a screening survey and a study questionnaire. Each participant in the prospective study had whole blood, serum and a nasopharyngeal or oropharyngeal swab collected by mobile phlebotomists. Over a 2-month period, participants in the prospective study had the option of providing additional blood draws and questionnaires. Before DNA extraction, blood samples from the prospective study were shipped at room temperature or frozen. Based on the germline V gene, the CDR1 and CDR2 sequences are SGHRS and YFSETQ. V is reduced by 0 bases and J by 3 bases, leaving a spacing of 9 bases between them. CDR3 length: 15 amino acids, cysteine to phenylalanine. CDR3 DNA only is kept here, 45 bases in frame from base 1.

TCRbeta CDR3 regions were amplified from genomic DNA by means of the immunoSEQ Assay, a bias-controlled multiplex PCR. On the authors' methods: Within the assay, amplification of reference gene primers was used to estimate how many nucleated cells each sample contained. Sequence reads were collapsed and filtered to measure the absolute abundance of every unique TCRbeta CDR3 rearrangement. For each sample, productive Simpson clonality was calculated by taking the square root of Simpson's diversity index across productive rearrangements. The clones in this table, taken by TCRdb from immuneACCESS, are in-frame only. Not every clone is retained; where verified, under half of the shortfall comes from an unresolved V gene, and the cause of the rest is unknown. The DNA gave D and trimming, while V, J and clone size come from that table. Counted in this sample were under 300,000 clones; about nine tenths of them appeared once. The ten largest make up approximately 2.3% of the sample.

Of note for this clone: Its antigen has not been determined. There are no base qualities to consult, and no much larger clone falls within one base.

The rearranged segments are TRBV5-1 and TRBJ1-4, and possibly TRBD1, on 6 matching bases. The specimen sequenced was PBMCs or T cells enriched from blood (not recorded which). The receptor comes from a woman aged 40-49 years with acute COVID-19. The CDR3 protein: CASSLEKGANEKLFF. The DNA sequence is TGCGCCAGCAGCTTGGAGAAGGGGGCTAATGAAAAACTGTTTTTT.